The 26 T cell receptor beta chains below all came from one sample that was sequenced in a study of cytomegalovirus exposure and HLA in healthy donors. PCR employed 60 Vbeta and 13 Jbeta primers. Repertoires were generated with immunoSEQ multiplex PCR, while TCRdb's copy carries only in-frame clones and drops some. The sample carries about 160,000 clones, 80% to 90% recorded once. Sequencing was done on a sample of PBMCs. Every receptor here comes from a man between 50 and 59 years old in good health and CMV-seropositive.

V usage is TRBV5-4 and J usage is TRBJ2-3, with TRBD1 identical over 7 bases. This CDR3 is built from 14 residues. Germline assignment: CDR1 SGHNT and CDR2 YYREEE (reference sequence). Losses at the gene ends were 0 bases for V and 4 bases for J; bases not matched to a gene: 2. This CDR3 reads CASSLGQGSDTQYF. CDR3 in DNA: TGTGCCAGCAGCTTGGGACAGGGTTCAGATACGCAGTATTTT.

The chain links TRBV7-9 to TRBJ1-6; the D gene is possibly TRBD1 (6 bases). Deletions cut 4 bases from V and 10 bases from J, with 20 bases between. The germline CDR1 and CDR2 sequences are SEHNR and FQNEAQ (reference sequence). The CDR3 length is 16 residues. CDR3 coding DNA: TGTGCCAGCAGCTACAATACAGGGTTTACGGACTCACCCCTCCACTTT. The encoded protein is CASSYNTGFTDSPLHF.

V gene TRBV28 combines with J gene TRBJ2-7, with TRBD2 matching 10 bases. With V trimmed by 1 base and J by 3 bases, 3 bases remained unmatched. Germline-derived CDR1 and CDR2 are MDHEN and SYDVKM. This CDR3 contains 15 residues. The CDR3 DNA sequence: TGTGCCAGCAGTTTATCTAGCGGGAGCGTCTACGAGCAGTACTTC. Translation: CASSLSSGSVYEQYF.

V is TRBV11-3 and J is TRBJ2-3; 11 bases are a match to TRBD2. V shed 1 base, J shed 1 base, and the junction held 4 bases outside the gene matches. CDR1 SGHNT and CDR2 YENEEA come from the germline V gene. CDR3 size: 17 residues. For the CDR3, the DNA is TGTGCCAGCAGCTTAGGGGTGACTAGCGGGGGCACAGATACGCAGTATTTT. It translates to CASSLGVTSGGTDTQYF.

The J gene is TRBJ2-7, the V gene TRBV5-5, with a possible D match to TRBD1 (5 bases). Trimming shortened V by 2 bases and J by 2 bases, and 14 bases separated the two germline ends. The germline gives CDR1 SGHKS, CDR2 YYEKEE (reference sequence). This CDR3 has 15 residues. DNA for the CDR3: TGTGCCAGCAGCTTATACCCGCAGGGCGCCTACGAGCAGTACTTC. This gives the protein CASSLYPQGAYEQYF. Full variable domain (missing parts from reference TRBV5-5 and TRBJ2-7): DAGVTQSPTHLIKTRGQQVTLRCSPISGHKSVSWYQQVLGQGPQFIFQYYEKEERGRGNFPDRFSARQFPNYSSELNVNALLLGDSALYLCASSLYPQGAYEQYFGPGTRLTVT.

This clone appeared once. The chain employs TRBV14 and TRBJ2-5, with 8 bases fitting TRBD1. The DNA end lines up better with TRBJ2-7; the J call may be wrong. The CDR3 spans 16 residues. Germline values: CDR1 SGHDN, CDR2 FVKESK. CDR3 loop: CASSQRGGTGGREQYF. The CDR3 DNA sequence: TGTGCCAGCAGCCAAAGGGGCGGGACAGGAGGCCGCGAGCAGTACTTC.

This rearrangement joins TRBV9 to TRBJ2-7; a weak D match, TRBD2 (5 bases). Per germline, CDR1 SGDLS and CDR2 YYNGEE. Trimming stripped 3 bases from V and 6 bases from J, with 10 bases between. The CDR3 runs 12 residues. CDR3 nucleotides: TGTGCCAGCAGCGCACCGGCGGGCGAGCAGTACTTC. Translating it yields CASSAPAGEQYF. Looking up the rest from reference TRBV9 and TRBJ2-7 gives the full variable domain: DSGVTQTPKHLITATGQRVTLRCSPRSGDLSVYWYQQSLDQGLQFLIQYYNGEERAKGNILERFSAQQFPDLHSELNLSSLELGDSALYFCASSAPAGEQYFGPGTRLTVT.

The chain recombines TRBV5-1 with TRBJ1-2; D is undetermined. Trimming took off 0 bases at V and 3 bases at J, with 12 bases between the two ends. This CDR3 has 15 amino acids. Germline V gene sequence: CDR1 SGHRS, CDR2 YFSETQ. The CDR3 DNA sequence: TGCGCCAGCAGCTTGGGGTCCTCACGGGACTATGGCTACACCTTC. Its translation: CASSLGSSRDYGYTF.

This clone was recorded a few times. The genes are TRBV5-4 and TRBJ2-3, with TRBD2 identical over 8 bases. V lost 0 bases to trimming and J lost 4 bases; unmatched junction nucleotides: 7. There are 16 residues in the CDR3. CDR1 and CDR2 (germline): SGHNT, YYREEE (reference sequence). The CDR3 nucleotides are TGTGCCAGCAGCTTGGGGGGGGCGCGGGAGGCAGATACGCAGTATTTT. Amino acid sequence: CASSLGGAREADTQYF.

There are a few counts of this clone. The chain carries TRBV5-1 and TRBJ1-1; 11 nucleotides agree with TRBD1. Unmatched junction bases numbered 6, after V lost 4 bases and J lost 4 bases. The CDR3 loop spans 15 amino acids. The germline V gene encodes CDR1 SGHRS and CDR2 YFSETQ. CDR3 sequence: CASSGSGTGGTEAFF. Written as DNA, the CDR3 is TGCGCCAGCAGCGGATCCGGGACAGGGGGCACTGAAGCTTTCTTT.

The CDR3 nucleotides read TGTGCCAGCAGTTTTCGGAGTAGCGGGAACGATGAGCAGTACTTC. This sequence encodes CASSFRSSGNDEQYF. This chain links TRBV6-6 with TRBJ2-7; 8 bases are a match to TRBD2. The germline CDR1 and CDR2 sequences are MNHNY and SVGAGI (reference sequence). This CDR3 has 15 amino acids. V was pared by 4 bases and J by 7 bases, with 12 bases of the junction left unmatched.

This rearrangement joins TRBV19 to TRBJ1-5; D unresolved. V was shortened by 0 bases and J by 3 bases, with 12 bases between the two germline ends. CDR1 LNHDA and CDR2 SQIVND come from the germline V gene (reference sequence). The CDR3 covers 16 residues. The CDR3 DNA follows: TGTGCCAGTAGTATAGACCCGCGTTATGACAATCAGCCCCAGCATTTT. Translation: CASSIDPRYDNQPQHF.

The chain is built from TRBV25-1 and TRBJ2-7, with a possible D match to TRBD2 (5 bases). The germline V and J ends were trimmed by 2 bases and 3 bases, with 11 bases remaining between them. The CDR3 length is 14 residues. CDR1 and CDR2 (germline): MGHDK, SYGVNS. The CDR3 DNA reads as TGTGCCAGCAGTGAAGTCGGGGAACTCTACGAGCAGTACTTC. Its protein is CASSEVGELYEQYF.

The chain employs TRBV5-1 and TRBJ1-6, with 9 bases lining up with TRBD1. V lost 3 bases to trimming and J lost 11 bases; unmatched junction nucleotides: 12. This CDR3 spans 16 amino acids. The germline V gene encodes CDR1 SGHRS and CDR2 YFSETQ. CDR3 sequence reads: CASSSAGQGRVAPLHF. In DNA form, the CDR3 reads TGCGCCAGCAGCTCGGCCGGACAGGGGAGAGTTGCACCCCTCCACTTT.

The rearrangement joins TRBV30 to TRBJ1-1; TRBD1 agrees at 7 bases. The CDR3 loop spans 12 amino acids. Trimming at V came to 5 bases and at J to 4 bases, leaving 4 bases not matched to a gene. Per germline, CDR1 GTSNPN and CDR2 SVGIG (reference sequence). DNA for the CDR3: TGTGCCTGGGGGGACAGCTTCACTGAAGCTTTCTTT. Its translation: CAWGDSFTEAFF. The full variable domain, completed using reference TRBV30 and TRBJ1-1, is SQTIHQWPATLVQPVGSPLSLECTVEGTSNPNLYWYRQAAGRGLQLLFYSVGIGQISSEVPQNLSASRPQDRQFILSSKKLLLSDSGFYLCAWGDSFTEAFFGQGTRLTVV.

This sequence joins TRBV28 and TRBJ2-7; 10 bases are a match to TRBD2. Germline CDR1 MDHEN, CDR2 SYDVKM. This CDR3 contains 16 residues. J was trimmed by 0 bases and V by 6 bases; bases with no gene match: 8. CDR3 residues: CASRLAGGISSYEQYF. CDR3 DNA: TGTGCCAGCAGATTAGCGGGAGGTATCAGCTCCTACGAGCAGTACTTC.

The chain combines TRBV19 with TRBJ1-2, with a tentative D call TRBD1 (5 bases). CDR3 length: 15 amino acids. Germline V gives CDR1 LNHDA, CDR2 SQIVND (reference sequence). V lost 4 bases and J 7 bases, leaving 19 bases between the germline ends. CDR3 nucleotides: TGTGCCAGTAGTAATAGAGGGGACTATTCGTTTGGCTACACCTTC. It is translated as CASSNRGDYSFGYTF.

The chain recombines TRBV30 with TRBJ1-2, with no clear D. The germline gives CDR1 GTSNPN, CDR2 SVGIG (reference sequence). The V end was cut by 6 bases, the J end by 3 bases, with 14 bases between. The CDR3 covers 13 residues. The CDR3 DNA sequence: TGTGCCTGTGGCTTGGGCGGGGACTATGGCTACACCTTC. Residues: CACGLGGDYGYTF.

The chain uses TRBV28 and TRBJ2-1; a weak D match, TRBD1 (5 bases). This CDR3 region has 15 residues. Per germline, CDR1 MDHEN and CDR2 SYDVKM. The V end lost 8 bases, the J end lost 3 bases, and 17 bases lay between the germline ends. The CDR3 DNA sequence: TGTGCCAGCTCCCGCACAAGGACAATCTACAATGAGCAGTTCTTC. Residues: CASSRTRTIYNEQFF.

V is TRBV30 and J is TRBJ2-7; 10 nucleotides agree with TRBD2. The CDR3 is 12 residues long. V shed 7 bases, J shed 2 bases, and the junction held 2 bases outside the gene matches. CDR1 and CDR2 from the germline V gene are GTSNPN and SVGIG (reference sequence). CDR3 residues: CASAGGTYEQYF. In nucleotides, the CDR3 is TGTGCCTCAGCGGGGGGGACCTACGAGCAGTACTTC.

V usage is TRBV7-8 and J usage is TRBJ1-3; D ambiguous. In germline, CDR1 is SGHVS, CDR2 FQNEAQ. The CDR3 is 12 residues long. Between the trimmed V and J ends, which lost 3 bases and 4 bases, there was a span of 4 bases. The DNA of the CDR3 is TGTGCCAGCAGCTTTGGCGGAAACACCATATATTTT. Amino acids: CASSFGGNTIYF.

The V and J genes are TRBV7-2 and TRBJ1-5; the D gene is possibly TRBD1 (6 bases). This CDR3 region has 17 residues. CDR1 and CDR2 (germline): SGHTA, FQGNSA. V was clipped by 2 bases and J by 3 bases, with 17 bases between them. Written as DNA, the CDR3 is TGTGCCAGCAGCTTATCGACAGGTCCTTGGACCAATCAGCCCCAGCATTTT. The encoded protein is CASSLSTGPWTNQPQHF.

This rearrangement joins TRBV7-9 to TRBJ1-1; 7 bases are a match to TRBD1. The CDR3 contains 15 residues. Trimming took 4 bases from V and 1 from J; bases not matched to a gene: 6. Germline values: CDR1 SEHNR, CDR2 FQNEAQ (reference sequence). In nucleotides, the CDR3 is TGTGCCAGCAGCTCGAGACAGGGCCGGAACACTGAAGCTTTCTTT. Encoded protein: CASSSRQGRNTEAFF.

J is TRBJ1-1 and V is TRBV18; D ambiguous. The CDR3 extends over 15 amino acids. Germline CDR1 reads KGHSH; CDR2 reads LQKENI. Trimming left V 3 bases short and J 1 base short, with 12 bases between. The CDR3 DNA reads TGTGCCAGCTCACCTAGTCGGGTGGAGAACACTGAAGCTTTCTTT. Encoded protein: CASSPSRVENTEAFF. The full variable domain, in which reference TRBV18 and TRBJ1-1 provide the parts outside the CDR3, is NAGVMQNPRHLVRRRGQEARLRCSPMKGHSHVYWYRQLPEEGLKFMVYLQKENIIDESGMPKERFSAEFPKEGPSILRIQQVVRGDSAAYFCASSPSRVENTEAFFGQGTRLTVV.

CDR3 nucleotides: TGTGCTAGTGGTTTGGCACTAGCGGGAGCCTACAATGAGCAGTTCTTC. This codes for CASGLALAGAYNEQFF. The rearrangement joins TRBV12-5 to TRBJ2-1; 11 bases agree with TRBD2. This CDR3 has 16 amino acids. From germline, CDR1 is LGHNT and CDR2 FRNRAP. V shed 1 base and J 2 bases; nucleotides not matched to a gene: 1.

This sequence joins TRBV7-6 and TRBJ1-2; 7 nucleotides agree with TRBD1. From germline, CDR1 is SGHVS and CDR2 FNYEAQ. With 4 bases clipped from V and 8 bases from J, the junction kept 7 bases outside the gene matches. This CDR3 has 13 residues. The CDR3 coding sequence is TGTGCCAGCAGCTCACGACAGGGAAGCGGCTACACCTTC. Protein product: CASSSRQGSGYTF.